The 32 T cell receptor beta chains listed next were all sequenced from one sample in a study of cytomegalovirus exposure and HLA in healthy donors. The PCR made use of 60 Vbeta and 13 Jbeta primers. Libraries were prepared by immunoSEQ multiplex PCR; TCRdb keeps only in-frame clonotypes and omits some of them. The repertoire consists of about 140,000 clones, with approximately 80% occurring once and the leading ten covering less than 3%. The sample taken for sequencing was PBMCs. All receptors derive from a man aged 45 to 65 in good health and CMV-seronegative.

V usage is TRBV5-1 and J usage is TRBJ1-1; TRBD1 matches at 12 bases. The CDR3 consists of 17 residues. V trimming: 4 bases; J trimming: 5 bases; junction bases outside the gene matches: 12. The germline V gene has CDR1 SGHRS and CDR2 YFSETQ. The CDR3 DNA reads as TGCGCCAGCAGCCCACGGGACAGGGGGCAGGATAGGACTGAAGCTTTCTTT. Its translation: CASSPRDRGQDRTEAFF.

The V gene is TRBV6-6, the J gene TRBJ2-3; D gene uncertain. Deletions cut 2 bases from V and 1 base from J, with 4 bases between. The germline V gene encodes CDR1 MNHNY and CDR2 SVGAGI (reference sequence). This CDR3 contains 13 residues. The CDR3 sequence: CASSYSGTDTQYF. The CDR3 DNA sequence: TGTGCCAGCAGTTACAGCGGCACAGATACGCAGTATTTT.

A few counts support this clone. The V gene is TRBV11-3, the J gene TRBJ2-2; 12 bases fit TRBD2. Germline lookup yields CDR1 SGHNT and CDR2 YENEEA. The CDR3 has 18 amino acids. The ends lost 1 base at V and 4 bases at J; junction bases unmatched: 7. The CDR3 here is CASSLGGLAGTSTGELFF. The CDR3 coding sequence is TGTGCCAGCAGCTTAGGAGGACTAGCGGGGACCAGCACCGGGGAGCTGTTTTTT.

The chain's CDR3 is CASSVAFYTDTQYF. The CDR3 region has the DNA TGTGCCAGCAGCGTAGCTTTTTACACAGATACGCAGTATTTT. The chain couples TRBV9 to TRBJ2-3; the D is unclear. V lost 0 bases, J lost 2 bases, and 7 bases lay in between. The CDR3 is made up of 14 amino acids. Germline CDR1 is SGDLS and CDR2 is YYNGEE.

The V call is TRBV7-2, the J call TRBJ2-7; TRBD2 agrees at 9 bases. The CDR3 is made up of 14 amino acids. Germline CDR1 and CDR2: SGHTA and FQGNSA. V dropped 4 bases and J dropped 4; count of bases not matched to a gene: 5. The CDR3 loop reads CASSSTSGSYEQYF. The DNA for the CDR3 is TGTGCCAGCAGCTCGACTAGCGGCTCGTACGAGCAGTACTTC.

J is TRBJ1-1 and V is TRBV6-4, with 7 bases matching TRBD1. Trimming cost V 6 bases and J 4 bases; bases outside gene matches: 14. Germline V gives CDR1 MRHNA, CDR2 SNTAGT. The CDR3 has 16 residues. Here the CDR3 reads CASSRTGGIVSTEAFF. The CDR3 nucleotides read TGTGCCAGCAGCCGGACAGGAGGTATCGTTAGCACTGAAGCTTTCTTT.

This clone showed up just a few times. The CDR3 nucleotides read TGTGCCAGTAGCGGTCAGGGGGACACCGGGGAGCTGTTTTTT. Encoded protein: CASSGQGDTGELFF. The chain has TRBV19 and TRBJ2-2; 7 bases are a match to TRBD1. The CDR3 runs to 14 residues. Germline V lookup: CDR1 LNHDA, CDR2 SQIVND (reference sequence). V lost 6 bases to trimming and J lost 3 bases; unmatched junction nucleotides: 4. Combining the CDR3 with reference TRBV19 and TRBJ2-2 gives the whole variable domain DGGITQSPKYLFRKEGQNVTLSCEQNLNHDAMYWYRQDPGQGLRLIYYSQIVNDFQKGDIAEGYSVSREKKESFPLTVTSAQKNPTAFYLCASSGQGDTGELFFGEGSRLTVL.

This clone turned up a few times. The CDR3 sequence: CASSGQYSGANVLTF. CDR3 coding DNA: TGTGCCAGCTCTGGACAGTACTCTGGGGCCAACGTCCTGACTTTC. The chain is built from TRBV18 and TRBJ2-6; tentatively, D is TRBD1 (6 bases). Trimming took 6 bases from V and 0 from J, leaving 9 bases between them. CDR1 is KGHSH and CDR2 is LQKENI in the germline V gene. The CDR3 spans 15 residues.

The CDR3 DNA sequence: TGTGCCAGCAGCTTGGGGACTAGCGGGAGCAAGACCTACGAGCAGTACTTC. Its protein is CASSLGTSGSKTYEQYF. The chain employs TRBV5-6 and TRBJ2-7; 13 positions agree with TRBD2. CDR3 length: 17 amino acids. V dropped 0 bases and J dropped 2; count of bases not matched to a gene: 5. Germline V gives CDR1 SGHDT, CDR2 YYEEEE.

This rearrangement joins TRBV5-1 to TRBJ1-5; 10 positions agree with TRBD1. Germline lookup yields CDR1 SGHRS and CDR2 YFSETQ. V was clipped by 4 bases and J by 7 bases; unmatched bases: 5. The CDR3 has 14 amino acids. CDR3 loop: CASSPGTGDQPQHF. The CDR3 DNA follows: TGCGCCAGCAGCCCCGGGACAGGGGACCAGCCCCAGCATTTT.

This clone was recorded a few times. V is TRBV5-1 and J is TRBJ1-4; 11 positions agree with TRBD1. Germline CDR1 and CDR2: SGHRS and YFSETQ. The V gene end was trimmed by 4 bases and the J gene end by 7 bases; junction bases not matched to a gene: 18. CDR3 length: 19 residues. For the CDR3, the DNA is TGCGCCAGCAGCCCCCTTCCCTCGAGGGGTGGACAGGGGGCTGAAAAACTGTTTTTT. As protein: CASSPLPSRGGQGAEKLFF.

The genes are TRBV5-4 and TRBJ2-7; 13 bases match TRBD2. V was clipped by 4 bases and J by 2 bases; unmatched bases: 9. CDR1 and CDR2 (germline): SGHNT, YYREEE (reference sequence). This CDR3 comprises 17 residues. In DNA, the CDR3 is TGTGCCAGCAGCCAACGACTAGCGGGGGGCACAACCTACGAGCAGTACTTC. It is translated as CASSQRLAGGTTYEQYF.

V gene TRBV15 combines with J gene TRBJ2-2, with 14 bases aligning to TRBD2. This CDR3 is 18 amino acids long. With V trimmed by 2 bases and J by 5 bases, 7 bases remained unmatched. Germline lookup yields CDR1 LNHNV and CDR2 YYDKDF (reference sequence). CDR3 protein: CATSRPGLAGDRTGELFF. The CDR3 DNA sequence: TGTGCCACCAGCAGACCGGGACTAGCGGGAGATAGGACCGGGGAGCTGTTTTTT.

This clone was observed a handful of times. The chain recombines TRBV6-1 with TRBJ1-2; 9 bases map to TRBD1. With 2 bases clipped from V and 8 bases from J, the junction kept 3 bases outside the gene matches. This CDR3 region has 13 residues. The germline V gene encodes CDR1 MNHNS and CDR2 SASEGT. The CDR3 sequence: CASSERTGDGYTF. Here the CDR3 DNA reads TGTGCCAGCAGTGAAAGGACAGGGGACGGCTACACCTTC.

This clone was seen only once. The chain links TRBV27 to TRBJ2-5, with 10 nucleotides matching TRBD2. Germline V gene lookup returns CDR1 MNHEY and CDR2 SMNVEV (reference sequence). With V trimmed by 2 bases and J by 7 bases, 4 bases remained unmatched. This CDR3 comprises 14 residues. The CDR3 here is CASSLLAGVVTQYF. DNA for the CDR3: TGTGCCAGCAGTTTACTAGCGGGGGTGGTGACCCAGTACTTC.

V gene TRBV7-9 combines with J gene TRBJ2-1; 10 bases line up with TRBD1. The germline V gene encodes CDR1 SEHNR and CDR2 FQNEAQ (reference sequence). This CDR3 region has 15 residues. J was trimmed by 7 bases and V by 7 bases; bases with no gene match: 10. The CDR3 sequence: CASTYALDRGNEQFF. For the CDR3, the DNA is TGTGCCAGCACATACGCCCTGGACAGGGGGAATGAGCAGTTCTTC.

The rearrangement links TRBV11-3 to TRBJ2-5; D might be TRBD1 (5 bases). Germline V lookup: CDR1 SGHNT, CDR2 YENEEA. The CDR3 loop spans 14 amino acids. V lost 3 bases and J lost 4, with 12 bases in between. CDR3 in amino acids: CASSFGLGAETQYF. The CDR3 DNA sequence: TGTGCCAGCAGCTTCGGGTTAGGGGCAGAGACCCAGTACTTC.

V usage is TRBV6-1 and J usage is TRBJ1-3, with no clear D. V gave up 4 bases and J gave up 0 bases, with 7 bases separating them. The CDR3 totals 14 residues. CDR1 is MNHNS, CDR2 SASEGT, per germline. The CDR3 region has the DNA TGTGCCAGCAGTGTCCTCCCCTCTGGAAACACCATATATTTT. Translated, it gives CASSVLPSGNTIYF.

The chain recombines TRBV11-2 with TRBJ1-2; D gene ambiguous. V lost 5 bases to trimming and J lost 3 bases, with 19 bases between them. Germline lookup yields CDR1 SGHAT and CDR2 FQNNGV. The length of the CDR3 is 16 residues. Here the CDR3 reads CASSRLGGRLDYGYTF. CDR3 DNA: TGTGCCAGCAGCCGCTTAGGAGGGCGCCTAGACTATGGCTACACCTTC.

V gene TRBV28 combines with J gene TRBJ2-5; D not resolved. Germline CDR1 reads MDHEN; CDR2 reads SYDVKM. The CDR3 runs to 14 residues. The CDR3 bases are TGTGCTGACCCGCTCCGAGACTCCCCCGAGACCCAGTACTTC. Its translation is CADPLRDSPETQYF.

The chain uses TRBV19 and TRBJ2-3; 9 bases map to TRBD2. CDR3 size: 15 residues. Germline V CDR1 and CDR2: LNHDA, SQIVND (reference sequence). V gave up 1 base and J gave up 5 bases; unmatched junction bases: 4. The CDR3, as DNA: TGTGCCAGTAGTATAGTTAGCGGGAGTGGAGATACGCAGTATTTT. Translating it yields CASSIVSGSGDTQYF.

This clone was seen more than once but under ten times. The CDR3 bases are TGTGCCAGCAGCCCAGGGACAACGACCGGGGAGCTGTTTTTT. It encodes CASSPGTTTGELFF. The gene calls are TRBV5-4 and TRBJ2-2, with a possible D match to TRBD1 (6 bases). The CDR3 runs 14 residues. The V gene lost 4 bases and the J gene lost 5 bases, with 12 bases spanning the gap. Per germline, CDR1 SGHNT and CDR2 YYREEE (reference sequence). Filled out from reference TRBV5-4 and TRBJ2-2, the complete variable domain reads ETGVTQSPTHLIKTRGQQVTLRCSSQSGHNTVSWYQQALGQGPQFIFQYYREEENGRGNFPPRFSGLQFPNYSSELNVNALELDDSALYLCASSPGTTTGELFFGEGSRLTVL.

The CDR3 DNA follows: TGTGCCAGCAGTTTAGTATCTGGCGGTGAAAAACTGTTTTTT. It translates to CASSLVSGGEKLFF. The V call is TRBV28, the J call TRBJ1-4; D gene ambiguous. Trimming removed 2 bases from V and 7 bases from J, with 11 bases in between. The CDR3 length is 14 residues. Germline CDR1 reads MDHEN; CDR2 reads SYDVKM.

The rearrangement links TRBV2 to TRBJ2-3, with D possibly matching TRBD1 (5 bases). The CDR3 sequence is 14 residues long. Germline V gives CDR1 SNHLY, CDR2 FYNNEI. V gave up 2 bases and J gave up 0 bases, with 6 bases separating them. The CDR3 nucleotides read TGTGCCAGCAGTGAACAGGGAAGCACAGATACGCAGTATTTT. Translation gives CASSEQGSTDTQYF.

The chain is built from TRBV5-1 and TRBJ1-2; 7 bases agree with TRBD1. The V and J ends lost 4 bases and 0 bases, in that order; junction bases with no gene match: 9. The CDR3 runs to 16 residues. Germline CDR1 SGHRS, CDR2 YFSETQ. The CDR3 bases are TGCGCCAGCAGCCCTTCCGGGACAGCAGCTAACTATGGCTACACCTTC. It is translated as CASSPSGTAANYGYTF.

The rearrangement links TRBV6-5 to TRBJ2-1, with 8 bases matching TRBD2. Germline CDR1 and CDR2: MNHEY and SVGAGI. The CDR3 covers 16 residues. The V and J ends lost 4 bases and 0 bases, in that order; junction bases with no gene match: 5. CDR3: CASSSMSGGSYNEQFF. The CDR3 nucleotides are TGTGCCAGCAGTTCGATGAGCGGGGGCTCCTACAATGAGCAGTTCTTC.

The rearrangement links TRBV2 to TRBJ2-2; the D gene is possibly TRBD1 (6 bases). This CDR3 comprises 13 residues. Germline V gene sequence: CDR1 SNHLY, CDR2 FYNNEI. Trimming cost V 5 bases and J 3 bases, with 7 bases left between them. CDR3 sequence (DNA): TGTGCCAGCAGTCAGGGGTACACCGGGGAGCTGTTTTTT. This translates into CASSQGYTGELFF. The full variable domain, its missing parts supplied by reference TRBV2 and TRBJ2-2, is EPEVTQTPSHQVTQMGQEVILRCVPISNHLYFYWYRQILGQKVEFLVSFYNNEISEKSEIFDDQFSVERPDGSNFTLKIRSTKLEDSAMYFCASSQGYTGELFFGEGSRLTVL.

J is TRBJ1-2 and V is TRBV19; no clear D gene. This CDR3 comprises 13 residues. V was shortened by 5 bases and J by 8 bases, with 15 bases between the two germline ends. Germline V lookup: CDR1 LNHDA, CDR2 SQIVND (reference sequence). The CDR3 loop is CASSSRPPLGYTF. The CDR3, as DNA: TGTGCCAGTAGTTCCAGGCCACCCTTAGGCTACACCTTC. Looking up the rest from reference TRBV19 and TRBJ1-2 gives the full variable domain: DGGITQSPKYLFRKEGQNVTLSCEQNLNHDAMYWYRQDPGQGLRLIYYSQIVNDFQKGDIAEGYSVSREKKESFPLTVTSAQKNPTAFYLCASSSRPPLGYTFGSGTRLTVV.

This clone was observed a few times. This CDR3 reads CASSLPNSNQPQHF. In nucleotides, the CDR3 is TGTGCCAGCAGTTTACCTAATAGCAATCAGCCCCAGCATTTT. This chain uses TRBV28 with TRBJ1-5, with D hard to call. This CDR3 is 14 amino acids long. V lost 2 bases, J lost 0 bases, and 5 bases lay in between. Per germline, CDR1 MDHEN and CDR2 SYDVKM.

The chain joins TRBV7-2 to TRBJ1-5; D might be TRBD1 (6 bases). The V gene lost 3 bases and the J gene lost 4 bases, with 13 bases spanning the gap. The CDR3 sequence is 15 residues long. Per the germline V gene, CDR1 is SGHTA and CDR2 is FQGNSA. DNA of the CDR3: TGTGCCAGCAGCTTCTACGGGACACTAAATCAGCCCCAGCATTTT. Residues: CASSFYGTLNQPQHF.

In its sample, this clone was seen a few times. The junction does not match germline at one end; this may be a read error. The CDR3 reads CASSVGPRNTEAFF. The CDR3 region has the DNA TGTGCCAGCAGTGTTGGTCCCAGGAACACTGAGGCTTTCTTT. The chain combines TRBV2 with TRBJ1-1; D remains ambiguous. The CDR3 covers 14 residues. Germline V gene sequence: CDR1 SNHLY, CDR2 FYNNEI. Full variable domain (missing parts from reference TRBV2 and TRBJ1-1): EPEVTQTPSHQVTQMGQEVILRCVPISNHLYFYWYRQILGQKVEFLVSFYNNEISEKSEIFDDQFSVERPDGSNFTLKIRSTKLEDSAMYFCASSVGPRNTEAFFGQGTRLTVV.

J is TRBJ2-7 and V is TRBV25-1; 10 bases fit TRBD2. J lost 9 bases, V lost 5 bases, and 10 bases had no gene match. The CDR3 is made up of 14 amino acids. Germline V CDR1 and CDR2: MGHDK, SYGVNS. The DNA of the CDR3 is TGTGCCAGCAGTACGGGGCTAGCGGGAGCTAGGCAGTACTTC. Protein: CASSTGLAGARQYF.